This T cell receptor beta chain stems from a study of blood T cell repertoires in COVID-19. All enrollees were about 18 to 90 years old and from about 25 US areas. Germline V gene lookup returns CDR1 SNHLY and CDR2 FYNNEI. V was cut by 5 bases and J by 0 bases, with 9 bases left in between. The CDR3 is made up of 14 amino acids. Per the original methods: For nucleated cells, counts were estimated from reference gene primer amplification. TCRdb keeps only in-frame clones here, not all; method: immunoSEQ multiplex PCR. V, J and clone size derive from that table, while D and trimming were established from the DNA sequence. This table has about 130,000 clones, around 83% appearing once.

Source material: PBMCs or T cells enriched from blood (not recorded which). The TCR originated in a man aged 25 to 45 who had recovered from COVID-19. V gene TRBV2 combines with J gene TRBJ2-3; no clear D. The DNA for the CDR3 is TGTGCCAGCAGTATGACTCTTAGCACAGATACGCAGTATTTT. As protein: CASSMTLSTDTQYF.